This T cell receptor beta chain was found in a study of blood T cells in healthy people across ages. The germline V gene has CDR1 DFQATT and CDR2 SNEGSKA (reference sequence). Trimming removed 2 bases at V and 4 bases at J, with 15 bases between. The CDR3 contains 14 residues. As concerns this clonotype: Its antigen is currently unknown.

Primed by a sample-barcoded 5' primer and a J-beta primer mix, a second PCR proceeded for about 6 to 11 cycles. Via MiXCR, TCRdb re-called the 5' RACE reads, giving one row per CDR3 protein. The sample has about 930,000 distinct CDR3 sequences; 25% to 30% are singletons. Findings and caveats of the study: Diversity was estimated from one million T cells, and these estimates were considered underestimates.

Separately, the same data were catalogued under a study of T cells of mothers and their children. In that study: Over 8 million TCR beta CDR3 reads were obtained from each mother, and approximately 2.7 million from each child. Unrelated pairs and related pairs have their TCR recombination output shaped similarly by thymic selection.

This TCR was sampled from a woman aged 40 to 50 in good health. This rearrangement joins TRBV20-1 to TRBJ2-7; TRBD2 might be the D (5 bases). Sequenced input: blood. For the CDR3, the DNA is TGCAGTGCTAGACAGGTGACAAGACTATACGAGCAGTACTTC. Its protein is CSARQVTRLYEQYF.